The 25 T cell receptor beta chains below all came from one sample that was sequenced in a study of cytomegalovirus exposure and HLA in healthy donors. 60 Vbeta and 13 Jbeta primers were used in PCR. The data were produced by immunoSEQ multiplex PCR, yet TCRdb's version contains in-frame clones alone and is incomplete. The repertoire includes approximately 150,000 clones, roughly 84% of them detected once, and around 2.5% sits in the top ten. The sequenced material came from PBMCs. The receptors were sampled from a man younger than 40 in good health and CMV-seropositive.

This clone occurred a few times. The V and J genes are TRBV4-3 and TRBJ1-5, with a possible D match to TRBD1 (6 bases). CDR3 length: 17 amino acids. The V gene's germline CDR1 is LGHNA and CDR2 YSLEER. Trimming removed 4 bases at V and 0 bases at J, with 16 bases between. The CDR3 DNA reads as TGCGCCAGCAGCCCCTGGAAGGGGGTCGATAGCAATCAGCCCCAGCATTTT. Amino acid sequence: CASSPWKGVDSNQPQHF.

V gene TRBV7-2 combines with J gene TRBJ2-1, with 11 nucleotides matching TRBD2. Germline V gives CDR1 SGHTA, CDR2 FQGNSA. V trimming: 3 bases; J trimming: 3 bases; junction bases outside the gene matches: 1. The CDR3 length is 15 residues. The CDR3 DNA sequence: TGTGCCAGCAGCTTCACTAGCGGGGGCTACAATGAGCAGTTCTTC. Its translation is CASSFTSGGYNEQFF.

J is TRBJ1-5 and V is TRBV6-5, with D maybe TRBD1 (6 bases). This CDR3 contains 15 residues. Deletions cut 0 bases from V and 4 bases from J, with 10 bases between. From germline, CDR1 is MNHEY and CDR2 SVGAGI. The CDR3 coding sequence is TGTGCCAGCAGTTACTCAGCAGGGGAGAATCAGCCCCAGCATTTT. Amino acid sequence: CASSYSAGENQPQHF.

The CDR3 spells CASSGDSFNEKLFF. In DNA, the CDR3 is TGTGCCAGCAGCGGAGACAGTTTTAATGAAAAACTGTTTTTT. The J gene is TRBJ1-4, the V gene TRBV9, with a possible D match to TRBD1 (5 bases). Germline CDR1 and CDR2: SGDLS and YYNGEE. This CDR3 comprises 14 residues. Trimming left V 3 bases short and J 4 bases short, with 10 bases between.

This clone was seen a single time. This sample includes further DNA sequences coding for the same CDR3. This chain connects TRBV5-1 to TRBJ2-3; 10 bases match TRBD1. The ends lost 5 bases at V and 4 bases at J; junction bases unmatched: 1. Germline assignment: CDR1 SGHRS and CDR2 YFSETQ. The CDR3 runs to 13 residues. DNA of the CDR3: TGCGCCAGCAGTGGACAGGGGGCAGATACGCAGTATTTT. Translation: CASSGQGADTQYF. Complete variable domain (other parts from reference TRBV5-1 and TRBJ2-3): KAGVTQTPRYLIKTRGQQVTLSCSPISGHRSVSWYQQTPGQGLQFLFEYFSETQRNKGNFPGRFSGRQFSNSRSEMNVSTLELGDSALYLCASSGQGADTQYFGPGTRLTVL.

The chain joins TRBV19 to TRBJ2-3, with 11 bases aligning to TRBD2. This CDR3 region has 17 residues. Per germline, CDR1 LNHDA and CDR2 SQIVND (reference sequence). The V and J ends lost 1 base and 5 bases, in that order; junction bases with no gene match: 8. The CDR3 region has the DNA TGTGCCAGTAGTATAGCCCCGGGGCTAGCGGGAGGAGATACGCAGTATTTT. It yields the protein CASSIAPGLAGGDTQYF.

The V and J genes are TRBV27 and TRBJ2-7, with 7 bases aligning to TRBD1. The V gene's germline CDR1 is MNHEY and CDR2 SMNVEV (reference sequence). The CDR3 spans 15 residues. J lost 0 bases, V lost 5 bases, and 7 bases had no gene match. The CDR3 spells CASSPLGQSSYEQYF. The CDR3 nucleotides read TGTGCCAGCAGTCCACTGGGACAGAGCTCCTACGAGCAGTACTTC.

This CDR3 reads CASSRADSYYGYTF. The CDR3 coding sequence is TGTGCCAGCAGTCGTGCTGACAGTTACTATGGCTACACCTTC. The chain employs TRBV11-2 and TRBJ1-2, with D possibly being TRBD1 (5 bases). The germline CDR1 and CDR2 sequences are SGHAT and FQNNGV. This CDR3 region has 14 residues. Trimming took off 6 bases at V and 3 bases at J, with 14 bases between the two ends.

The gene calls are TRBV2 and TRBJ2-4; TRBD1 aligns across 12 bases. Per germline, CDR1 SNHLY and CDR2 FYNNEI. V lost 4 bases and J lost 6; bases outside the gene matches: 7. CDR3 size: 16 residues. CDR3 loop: CASSALGQGAGNIQYF. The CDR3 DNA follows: TGTGCCAGCAGTGCCTTGGGACAGGGGGCCGGAAACATTCAGTACTTC. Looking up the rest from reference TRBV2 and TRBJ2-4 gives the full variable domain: EPEVTQTPSHQVTQMGQEVILRCVPISNHLYFYWYRQILGQKVEFLVSFYNNEISEKSEIFDDQFSVERPDGSNFTLKIRSTKLEDSAMYFCASSALGQGAGNIQYFGAGTRLSVL.

In DNA form, the CDR3 reads TGTGCCAGCAGCCGTGCGGGACAGGGTCAAAACACCATATATTTT. Amino acid sequence: CASSRAGQGQNTIYF. The chain combines TRBV5-7 with TRBJ1-3; 9 bases are a match to TRBD1. TRBV5-7 is designated an ORF whose function remains uncertain. The V and J ends lost 4 bases and 6 bases, in that order; junction bases with no gene match: 8. The CDR3 is 15 amino acids.

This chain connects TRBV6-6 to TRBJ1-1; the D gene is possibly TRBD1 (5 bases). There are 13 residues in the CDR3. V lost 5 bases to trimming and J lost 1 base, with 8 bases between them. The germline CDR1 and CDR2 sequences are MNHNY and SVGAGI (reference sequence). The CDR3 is CASSLGQNTEAFF. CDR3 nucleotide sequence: TGTGCCAGCAGTCTCGGACAGAACACTGAAGCTTTCTTT.

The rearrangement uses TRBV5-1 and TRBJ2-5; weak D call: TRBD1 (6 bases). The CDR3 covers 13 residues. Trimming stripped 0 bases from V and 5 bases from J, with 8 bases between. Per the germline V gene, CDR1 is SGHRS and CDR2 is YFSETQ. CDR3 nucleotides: TGCGCCAGCAGCTTGGGGCAGGGGGAGACCCAGTACTTC. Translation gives CASSLGQGETQYF.

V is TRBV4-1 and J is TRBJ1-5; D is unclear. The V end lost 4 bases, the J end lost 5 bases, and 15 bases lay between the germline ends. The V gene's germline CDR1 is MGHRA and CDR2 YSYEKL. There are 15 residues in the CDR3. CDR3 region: CASSRGIDGDQPQHF. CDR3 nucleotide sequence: TGCGCCAGCAGCCGCGGGATCGATGGGGATCAGCCCCAGCATTTT.

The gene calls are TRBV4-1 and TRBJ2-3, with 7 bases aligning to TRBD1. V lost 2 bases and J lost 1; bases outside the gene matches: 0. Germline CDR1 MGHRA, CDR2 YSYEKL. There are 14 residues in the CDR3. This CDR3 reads CASSQRGRTDTQYF. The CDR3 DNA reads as TGCGCCAGCAGCCAAAGGGGGCGCACAGATACGCAGTATTTT.

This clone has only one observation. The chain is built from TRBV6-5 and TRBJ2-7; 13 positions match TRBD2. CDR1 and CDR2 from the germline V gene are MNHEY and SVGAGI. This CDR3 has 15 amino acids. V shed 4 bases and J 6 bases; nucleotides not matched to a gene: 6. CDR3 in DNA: TGTGCCAGCAGTTTCGGGGGACTAGCGGGACCCGAGCAGTACTTC. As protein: CASSFGGLAGPEQYF.

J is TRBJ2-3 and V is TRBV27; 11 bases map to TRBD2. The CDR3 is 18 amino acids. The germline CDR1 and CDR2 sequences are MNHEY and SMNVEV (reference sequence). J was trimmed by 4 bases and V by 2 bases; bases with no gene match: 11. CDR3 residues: CASSLPPRVAGGPDTQYF. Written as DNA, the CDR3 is TGTGCCAGCAGTTTACCCCCCAGGGTAGCGGGAGGGCCAGATACGCAGTATTTT.

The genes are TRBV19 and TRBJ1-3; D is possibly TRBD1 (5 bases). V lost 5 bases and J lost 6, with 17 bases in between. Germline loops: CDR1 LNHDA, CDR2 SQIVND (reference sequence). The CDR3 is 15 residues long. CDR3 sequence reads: CASSPGTGLLNTIYF. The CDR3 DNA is TGTGCCAGTAGTCCAGGAACGGGACTACTAAACACCATATATTTT.

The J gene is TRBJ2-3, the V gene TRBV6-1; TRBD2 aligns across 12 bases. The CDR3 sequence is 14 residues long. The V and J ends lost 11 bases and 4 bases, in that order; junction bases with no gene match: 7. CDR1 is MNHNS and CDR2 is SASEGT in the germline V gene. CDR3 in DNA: TGTGCCGCCGGACTAGCGGGAATGGCAGATACGCAGTATTTT. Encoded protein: CAAGLAGMADTQYF.

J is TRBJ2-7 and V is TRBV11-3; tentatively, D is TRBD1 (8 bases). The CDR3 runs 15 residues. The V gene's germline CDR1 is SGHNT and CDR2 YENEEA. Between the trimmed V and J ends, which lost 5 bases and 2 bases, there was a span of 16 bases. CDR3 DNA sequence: TGTGCCAGCAGCCTAGCGGACAGGGCCCCCTACGAGCAGTACTTC. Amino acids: CASSLADRAPYEQYF.

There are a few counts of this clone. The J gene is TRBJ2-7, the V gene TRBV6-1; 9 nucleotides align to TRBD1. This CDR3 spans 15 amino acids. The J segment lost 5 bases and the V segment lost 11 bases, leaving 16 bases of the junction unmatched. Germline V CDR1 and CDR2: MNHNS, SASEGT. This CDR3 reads CASRSPGQGPHEQYV. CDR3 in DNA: TGTGCCTCGAGGTCCCCGGGACAGGGTCCTCACGAGCAGTACGTC.

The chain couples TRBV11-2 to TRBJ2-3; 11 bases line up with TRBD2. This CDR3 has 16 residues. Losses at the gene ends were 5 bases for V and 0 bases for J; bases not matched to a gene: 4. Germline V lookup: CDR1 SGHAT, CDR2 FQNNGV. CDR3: CASSPRLAGSTDTQYF. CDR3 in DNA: TGTGCCAGCAGCCCGCGACTAGCGGGGAGCACAGATACGCAGTATTTT.

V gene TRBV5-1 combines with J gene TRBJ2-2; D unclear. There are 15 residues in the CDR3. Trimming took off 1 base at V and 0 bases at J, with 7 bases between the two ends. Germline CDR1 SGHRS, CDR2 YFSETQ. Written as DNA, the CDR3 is TGCGCCAGCAGCTTGCAGCTAGCGAACACCGGGGAGCTGTTTTTT. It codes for CASSLQLANTGELFF.

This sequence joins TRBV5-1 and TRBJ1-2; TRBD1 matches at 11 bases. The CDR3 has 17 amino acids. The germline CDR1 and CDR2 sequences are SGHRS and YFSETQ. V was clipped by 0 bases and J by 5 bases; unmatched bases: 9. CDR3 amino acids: CASSLATGQGARYGYTF. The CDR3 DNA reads TGCGCCAGCAGCTTGGCGACCGGACAGGGGGCAAGATATGGCTACACCTTC.

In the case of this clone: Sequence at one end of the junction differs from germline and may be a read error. The CDR3 DNA reads as TGTGCTAGCAGCCCCTCAAGGGGGACGGTTGAGACCCAGTACTTC. Amino acid sequence: CASSPSRGTVETQYF. This chain joins TRBV7-7 and TRBJ2-5; perhaps TRBD1 as D (6 bases). This CDR3 is built from 15 residues. Per the germline V gene, CDR1 is SSHAT and CDR2 is FNYEAQ (reference sequence).

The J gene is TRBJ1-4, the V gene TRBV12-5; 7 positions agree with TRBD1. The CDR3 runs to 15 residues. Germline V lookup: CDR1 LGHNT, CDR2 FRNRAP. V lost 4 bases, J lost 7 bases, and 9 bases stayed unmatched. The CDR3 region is CASGSDRPVPEKLFF. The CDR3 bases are TGTGCTAGTGGTTCGGACAGGCCCGTCCCTGAAAAACTGTTTTTT.